One T cell receptor beta chain is described in this entry. The data were obtained in a study of OX40 agonist ivuxolimab in advanced cancers. Sequencing used immunoSEQ multiplex PCR; TCRdb keeps in-frame clones, though not all of them. The sample shows about 26,000 clones, approximately 83% of them seen only once. This CDR3 spans 13 amino acids. Germline V gene data show CDR1 as KGHSH and CDR2 as LQKENI. Trimming took 3 bases from V and 2 from J, leaving 8 bases between them. Specimen: CD4+ or CD8+ T cells sorted from blood, collected in a trial of the OX40 agonist ivuxolimab. This sequence joins TRBV18 and TRBJ2-7; D is ambiguous. This TCR came from an adult with an advanced solid tumor such as melanoma, head and neck, liver or kidney cancer. The CDR3 protein is CASSPEQTYEQYF. CDR3 in DNA: TGTGCCAGCTCACCGGAACAAACCTACGAGCAGTACTTC.